The text below deals with one T cell receptor beta chain. Its antigen is unidentified. This specimen belongs to a study of regulatory T cells in long-lasting Graves disease. Findings of the study overall: TRBV28, TRBJ1-2 and TRBJ2-5 were segments that persistent disease favored. Sharing of public clonotypes was greater in persistent patients (under 3,000) than in new patients (966).

Time point: persistent/refractory GD, antithyroid drugs over 5 years with positive TRAb. The authors made the TCR library using RNA they extracted from PBMCs. Those enrolled as patients came out of an endocrinology department in Xi'an, China. The CDR3 consists of 12 residues. V lost 1 base and J 7 bases, leaving 10 bases between the germline ends. Per the germline V gene, CDR1 is SQVTM and CDR2 is ANQGSEA. The authors built TCR beta libraries using iRepertoire HTBI primers and Arm-PCR of CDR3 regions. TCRdb processed the multiplex PCR reads anew with MiXCR; each CDR3 protein has one entry. This table holds roughly 470,000 distinct CDR3 sequences, about a fifth found once.

V gene TRBV29-1 combines with J gene TRBJ1-2, with D possibly TRBD1 on 5 matching bases. The sequences come from peripheral blood mononuclear cells (PBMCs), collected when the disease was refractory, from a patient treated with antithyroid drugs. The receptor's source is a female donor with Graves disease. The CDR3 nucleotides are TGCAGCGTTGAAGTCGGGGGGAGTGGCTACACCTTC. It specifies CSVEVGGSGYTF.